Below are 25 T cell receptor beta chains sequenced from a single sample in a study of T cell responses to AZD1222 COVID-19 vaccine. The assay was immunoSEQ multiplex PCR, and TCRdb's table has in-frame clones only and misses some. The sample has about 55,000 clones, around 90% seen once. Material: peripheral blood, obtained on day 0 of AZD1222 vaccination. These TCRs come from an adult in good health.

The V call is TRBV3-1 (or the pseudogene TRBV3-2), the J call TRBJ2-2, with TRBD2 matching 9 bases. The CDR3 covers 18 residues. V shed 4 bases, J shed 3 bases, and the junction held 12 bases outside the gene matches. Looked up from germline, CDR1 is LGHDT and CDR2 is YNNKEL (reference sequence). In DNA form, the CDR3 reads TGTGCCAGCAGCCGCTCTGAGGTAGCGGGGGCCGACACCGGGGAGCTGTTTTTT. Translation: CASSRSEVAGADTGELFF.

The chain carries TRBV6-2 or TRBV6-3 and TRBJ2-2; 13 nucleotides agree with TRBD2. There are 20 residues in the CDR3. CDR1 and CDR2 from the germline V gene are MNHEY and SVGEGT. The V gene end was trimmed by 6 bases and the J gene end by 2 bases; junction bases not matched to a gene: 15. CDR3 in DNA: TGTGCCAGCAGGTACCCCGCTGGACTAGCGGGGGCCAAAAACACCGGGGAGCTGTTTTTT. This gives the protein CASRYPAGLAGAKNTGELFF.

The chain carries TRBV10-3 and TRBJ2-3, with 8 bases aligning to TRBD1. CDR1 is ENHRY and CDR2 is SYGVKD in the germline V gene. The length of the CDR3 is 18 residues. V gave up 4 bases and J gave up 5 bases; unmatched junction bases: 17. In nucleotides, the CDR3 is TGTGCCATCAGTGTAGGCCCTCCGATTCAGGGGGCAGGAGATACGCAGTATTTT. It translates to CAISVGPPIQGAGDTQYF.

The J gene is TRBJ2-7, the V gene TRBV4-1, with 7 bases aligning to TRBD1. This CDR3 is built from 16 residues. V shed 4 bases and J 0 bases; nucleotides not matched to a gene: 9. Germline CDR1 is MGHRA and CDR2 is YSYEKL. In DNA form, the CDR3 reads TGCGCCAGCAGCCGTCACATTGGGACAGCCTCCTACGAGCAGTACTTC. Residues: CASSRHIGTASYEQYF.

A word on this clone: As the CDR3 is not closed by the conserved phenylalanine or tryptophan, this likely results from a read error. It is unclear where the CDR3 begins or ends on the DNA, so no DNA is shown, and the CDR3 is as TCRdb lists it. This rearrangement joins TRBV20-1 to TRBJ2-7; TRBD1 reflects the table's D call only, with no check against the DNA. From germline, CDR1 is DFQATT and CDR2 SNEGSKA (reference sequence). The CDR3 region is 10 residues in length, termini included. CDR3: CSARDSPPVL.

This clone was detected a few times. The J gene is TRBJ1-2, the V gene TRBV6-5, with D perhaps matching TRBD1 (5 bases). The CDR3 is made up of 13 amino acids. The germline V and J ends were trimmed by 6 bases and 3 bases, with 11 bases remaining between them. Germline-derived CDR1 and CDR2 are MNHEY and SVGAGI. The CDR3 is CASRPGTDYGYTF. CDR3 nucleotides: TGTGCCAGCAGACCCGGGACGGACTATGGCTACACCTTC.

The chain is built from TRBV19 and TRBJ1-1, with TRBD1 identical over 10 bases. The CDR3 spans 16 residues. Germline CDR1 and CDR2: LNHDA and SQIVND (reference sequence). V shed 3 bases, J shed 1 base, and the junction held 5 bases outside the gene matches. CDR3 coding DNA: TGTGCCAGTAGTATCACCGGGACAGGGGCGAACACTGAAGCTTTCTTT. Amino acid sequence: CASSITGTGANTEAFF. The variable domain in full, with the rest retrieved from reference TRBV19 and TRBJ1-1, is DGGITQSPKYLFRKEGQNVTLSCEQNLNHDAMYWYRQDPGQGLRLIYYSQIVNDFQKGDIAEGYSVSREKKESFPLTVTSAQKNPTAFYLCASSITGTGANTEAFFGQGTRLTVV.

The chain couples TRBV9 to TRBJ2-2; 7 bases are shared with TRBD1. This CDR3 region has 17 residues. J was trimmed by 4 bases and V by 4 bases; bases with no gene match: 13. Germline V gene data show CDR1 as SGDLS and CDR2 as YYNGEE. The CDR3 region is CASSLNRQGRGTGELFF. Written as DNA, the CDR3 is TGTGCCAGCAGCCTTAACCGACAGGGCCGGGGCACCGGGGAGCTGTTTTTT.

V gene TRBV28 combines with J gene TRBJ2-7; D not certain. Germline lookup yields CDR1 MDHEN and CDR2 SYDVKM. CDR3 size: 15 residues. The V and J ends lost 6 bases and 3 bases respectively, with 18 bases between them. CDR3 sequence reads: CASSPSSAMGYEQYF. In DNA, the CDR3 is TGTGCCAGCAGCCCGAGCAGTGCAATGGGCTACGAGCAGTACTTC.

The chain uses TRBV5-5 and TRBJ2-3; TRBD1 agrees at 7 bases. This CDR3 is 15 amino acids long. With V trimmed by 0 bases and J by 1 base, 2 bases remained unmatched. Germline CDR1 and CDR2: SGHKS and YYEKEE (reference sequence). The CDR3 reads CASSLEGAGTDTQYF. CDR3 in DNA: TGTGCCAGCAGCTTGGAGGGGGCCGGCACAGATACGCAGTATTTT.

The V and J genes are TRBV19 and TRBJ2-7; D remains ambiguous. Trimming stripped 9 bases from V and 5 bases from J, with 17 bases between. The V gene's germline CDR1 is LNHDA and CDR2 SQIVND (reference sequence). The CDR3 contains 13 residues. The CDR3 protein is CASGRTEWDEQYF. CDR3 bases: TGTGCCAGCGGCAGGACGGAGTGGGACGAGCAGTACTTC.

This chain links TRBV27 with TRBJ2-3; D remains ambiguous. The V and J ends lost 5 bases and 0 bases respectively, with 3 bases between them. CDR1 MNHEY and CDR2 SMNVEV come from the germline V gene (reference sequence). The CDR3 is made up of 12 amino acids. The CDR3 DNA reads as TGTGCCAGCAGTCAAAGCACAGATACGCAGTATTTT. It encodes CASSQSTDTQYF.

This chain connects TRBV2 to TRBJ1-5; D call uncertain. The CDR3 loop spans 14 amino acids. CDR1 is SNHLY, CDR2 FYNNEI, per germline. V shed 4 bases and J shed 6 bases, with 13 bases lying between them. CDR3 sequence: CASSGGQLGQPQHF. The CDR3 DNA reads TGTGCCAGCAGTGGAGGGCAACTTGGTCAGCCCCAGCATTTT.

The J gene is TRBJ1-1, the V gene TRBV2; D is unresolved. CDR3 length equals 12 residues. V lost 6 bases and J 10 bases, leaving 15 bases between the germline ends. The germline V gene encodes CDR1 SNHLY and CDR2 FYNNEI. CDR3 sequence (DNA): TGTGCCAGCAGCTATCGACCCGAGGTAGCTTTCTTT. Protein product: CASSYRPEVAFF.

This clone has just one count. CDR3 loop: CASSRSGQTNSPLHF. CDR3 DNA sequence: TGTGCCAGCTCACGATCGGGACAGACGAATTCACCCCTCCACTTT. The chain couples TRBV18 to TRBJ1-6; 7 bases align to TRBD1. V was pared by 4 bases and J by 7 bases, with 7 bases of the junction left unmatched. The CDR3 consists of 15 residues. Germline V CDR1 and CDR2: KGHSH, LQKENI. Variable domain in full (rest from reference TRBV18 and TRBJ1-6): NAGVMQNPRHLVRRRGQEARLRCSPMKGHSHVYWYRQLPEEGLKFMVYLQKENIIDESGMPKERFSAEFPKEGPSILRIQQVVRGDSAAYFCASSRSGQTNSPLHFGNGTRLTVT.

The chain couples TRBV11-2 to TRBJ1-6; maybe TRBD1 (5 bases). The CDR3 runs 14 residues. Germline loops: CDR1 SGHAT, CDR2 FQNNGV. V dropped 3 bases and J dropped 6 bases, with 9 bases sitting between them. This chain's CDR3 is CASSLARANSPLHF. The DNA for the CDR3 is TGTGCCAGCAGCTTGGCCAGGGCTAATTCACCCCTCCACTTT.

The sample holds a few counts of this clone. The chain carries TRBV18 and TRBJ2-7, with TRBD2 matching 7 bases. Germline CDR1 KGHSH, CDR2 LQKENI. J was trimmed by 5 bases and V by 0 bases; bases with no gene match: 7. This CDR3 is 15 amino acids long. The CDR3 DNA is TGTGCCAGCTCACCACCAACCGGGGGGAGAGACGAGCAGTACTTC. Residues: CASSPPTGGRDEQYF.

The J gene is TRBJ1-4, the V gene TRBV19; possibly TRBD1 for D (5 bases). The V end lost 3 bases, the J end lost 7 bases, and 15 bases lay between the germline ends. The CDR3 length is 15 residues. CDR1 and CDR2 from the germline V gene are LNHDA and SQIVND (reference sequence). The CDR3 loop reads CASSMVTAGGEKLFF. CDR3 sequence (DNA): TGTGCCAGTAGTATGGTGACAGCCGGGGGTGAAAAACTGTTTTTT.

The J gene is TRBJ1-5, the V gene TRBV16; 10 bases map to TRBD1. The length of the CDR3 is 19 residues. From germline, CDR1 is KGHSY and CDR2 FQNENV. V shed 3 bases, J shed 1 base, and the junction held 12 bases outside the gene matches. The CDR3 nucleotides are TGTGCCAGCAGCCATTGGTTGACAGGGGGCGCGGGGAGCAATCAGCCCCAGCATTTT. Amino acids: CASSHWLTGGAGSNQPQHF.

This chain uses TRBV6-5 with TRBJ1-5; tentative D call: TRBD1 (6 bases). Germline lookup yields CDR1 MNHEY and CDR2 SVGAGI. With 2 bases removed from V and 4 bases from J, the gap between germline ends came to 15 bases. CDR3 length equals 16 residues. CDR3 DNA sequence: TGTGCCAGCAGTTACCGGGGGGGGCAGGGGAATCAGCCCCAGCATTTT. Amino acids: CASSYRGGQGNQPQHF.

The V and J genes are TRBV6-1 and TRBJ1-2; 7 bases map to TRBD1. Per the germline V gene, CDR1 is MNHNS and CDR2 is SASEGT. V gave up 2 bases and J gave up 4 bases; unmatched junction bases: 10. CDR3 length: 16 amino acids. The CDR3 is CASSERTGSLVYGYTF. The CDR3 DNA reads as TGTGCCAGCAGTGAAAGGACAGGTAGTTTGGTCTATGGCTACACCTTC.

V gene TRBV2 combines with J gene TRBJ2-2, with D possibly being TRBD2 (6 bases). Germline CDR1 reads SNHLY; CDR2 reads FYNNEI. Trimming stripped 4 bases from V and 6 bases from J, with 9 bases between. This CDR3 is built from 13 residues. CDR3 nucleotides: TGTGCCAGCAGTGCGCCTAGCGCCGGGGAGCTGTTTTTT. It translates to CASSAPSAGELFF.

CDR3 DNA sequence: TGTGCCAGTAGTACCAAGACAGGGGGTTATGGCTACACCTTC. This encodes CASSTKTGGYGYTF. The chain combines TRBV19 with TRBJ1-2, with 9 nucleotides matching TRBD1. The CDR3 spans 14 residues. Per the germline V gene, CDR1 is LNHDA and CDR2 is SQIVND (reference sequence). Trimming took 4 bases from V and 5 from J; bases not matched to a gene: 5. Full variable domain (remainder filled in from reference TRBV19 and TRBJ1-2): DGGITQSPKYLFRKEGQNVTLSCEQNLNHDAMYWYRQDPGQGLRLIYYSQIVNDFQKGDIAEGYSVSREKKESFPLTVTSAQKNPTAFYLCASSTKTGGYGYTFGSGTRLTVV.

Relative to its sample, this clone is medium-sized. The chain is built from TRBV29-1 and TRBJ1-1; no firm D call. CDR1 is SQVTM and CDR2 is ANQGSEA in the germline V gene. The CDR3 spans 10 residues. Between the trimmed V and J ends, which lost 4 bases and 10 bases, there was a span of 10 bases. For the CDR3, the DNA is TGCAGCGTTGTAGAGAAGGGAGCTTTCTTT. Translation gives CSVVEKGAFF.

This sequence joins TRBV28 and TRBJ2-2; TRBD1 matches 7 bases. Per germline, CDR1 MDHEN and CDR2 SYDVKM. The CDR3 has 16 residues. V lost 6 bases and J lost 4; bases outside the gene matches: 11. The CDR3 DNA reads as TGTGCCAGCAGCAAAAGACAGGGCTGGGGCACCGGGGAGCTGTTTTTT. It translates to CASSKRQGWGTGELFF.